One and the same sample provided the 15 T cell receptor beta chains below, sequenced in a study of blood T cell repertoires in COVID-19. The assay was immunoSEQ multiplex PCR, and TCRdb's table has in-frame clones only and misses some. Of around 110,000 clones listed, around four fifths are singletons. The sample taken for sequencing was peripheral blood. The receptor source for this set is a man younger than 45 with acute or convalescent COVID-19.

Only a few counts were recorded for this clone. The rearrangement links TRBV6-5 to TRBJ1-1; 7 nucleotides line up with TRBD1. Unmatched junction bases numbered 5, after V lost 2 bases and J lost 5 bases. The CDR3 extends over 14 amino acids. Germline CDR1 MNHEY, CDR2 SVGAGI. CDR3 region: CASSYDRVGTEAFF. The CDR3 coding sequence is TGTGCCAGCAGTTACGACAGGGTCGGAACTGAAGCTTTCTTT.

This clone was detected only a few times. This chain links TRBV30 with TRBJ1-6; D possibly corresponds to TRBD1 (6 bases). The CDR3 totals 16 residues. Trimming cost V 0 bases and J 2 bases, with 11 bases left between them. The V gene's germline CDR1 is GTSNPN and CDR2 SVGIG (reference sequence). CDR3 nucleotide sequence: TGTGCCTGGAGTGTTTGGTGGGACACCTATAATTCACCCCTCCACTTT. Protein: CAWSVWWDTYNSPLHF. Complete variable domain (other parts from reference TRBV30 and TRBJ1-6): SQTIHQWPATLVQPVGSPLSLECTVEGTSNPNLYWYRQAAGRGLQLLFYSVGIGQISSEVPQNLSASRPQDRQFILSSKKLLLSDSGFYLCAWSVWWDTYNSPLHFGNGTRLTVT.

V gene TRBV12-3 or TRBV12-4 combines with J gene TRBJ2-5; D is perhaps TRBD2 (5 bases). This CDR3 is built from 13 residues. V lost 5 bases and J 9 bases, leaving 16 bases between the germline ends. The CDR3 region is CASSPAGTGAQYF. The CDR3 DNA reads TGTGCCAGCAGTCCGGCGGGCACCGGGGCCCAGTACTTC.

This chain links TRBV5-1 with TRBJ2-1, with D perhaps matching TRBD2 (6 bases). CDR3 length: 18 residues. Per the germline V gene, CDR1 is SGHRS and CDR2 is YFSETQ. With 0 bases removed from V and 12 bases from J, the gap between germline ends came to 28 bases. The DNA of the CDR3 is TGCGCCAGCAGCTTGGTAGTGGCAAGGGACTCCGGGGCGGTCGGGCAGTTCTTC. Protein sequence: CASSLVVARDSGAVGQFF.

This chain links TRBV30 with TRBJ2-2; 9 bases match TRBD2. The V segment lost 0 bases and the J segment 6 bases; nucleotides outside the gene matches: 11. Germline assignment: CDR1 GTSNPN and CDR2 SVGIG (reference sequence). The CDR3 runs 17 residues. In DNA, the CDR3 is TGTGCCTGGAGTGTCGGCCGGCTAGCGGGGACTCCCGGGGAGCTGTTTTTT. It encodes CAWSVGRLAGTPGELFF.

The gene calls are TRBV2 and TRBJ1-1; a possible D gene is TRBD1 (5 bases). The V end was cut by 8 bases, the J end by 8 bases, with 21 bases between. Germline lookup yields CDR1 SNHLY and CDR2 FYNNEI. This CDR3 is built from 14 residues. CDR3 DNA sequence: TGTGCCAGCTCCGTGGGATCGTTGGGGCGCGAAGCTTTCTTT. It codes for CASSVGSLGREAFF.

The V call is TRBV10-2, the J call TRBJ2-2; 7 bases are shared with TRBD2. Germline V gene lookup returns CDR1 WSHSY and CDR2 SAAADI. The CDR3 extends over 14 amino acids. The J segment lost 2 bases and the V segment lost 7 bases, leaving 4 bases of the junction unmatched. Here the CDR3 DNA reads TGCGCCAGCACGCCTAGCGGTAACACCGGGGAGCTGTTTTTT. Protein sequence: CASTPSGNTGELFF.

The rearrangement links TRBV19 to TRBJ2-5, with 9 bases identical to TRBD2. The CDR3 runs to 16 residues. The V and J ends lost 5 bases and 5 bases, in that order; junction bases with no gene match: 12. The germline V gene has CDR1 LNHDA and CDR2 SQIVND (reference sequence). The CDR3 DNA is TGTGCCAGTAGTCCCAGGCGGCGGGAGGGCCGGGAGACCCAGTACTTC. This encodes CASSPRRREGRETQYF. The full variable domain, completed using reference TRBV19 and TRBJ2-5, is DGGITQSPKYLFRKEGQNVTLSCEQNLNHDAMYWYRQDPGQGLRLIYYSQIVNDFQKGDIAEGYSVSREKKESFPLTVTSAQKNPTAFYLCASSPRRREGRETQYFGPGTRLLVL.

The chain has TRBV5-6 and TRBJ1-6; D gene ambiguous. CDR3 length: 15 amino acids. The germline V gene has CDR1 SGHDT and CDR2 YYEEEE. V lost 1 base, J lost 9 bases, and 14 bases lay in between. The CDR3, as DNA: TGTGCCAGCAGCTTGTCGCGGGGTCTAGGTTCACCCCTCCACTTT. It codes for CASSLSRGLGSPLHF.

This chain connects TRBV5-8 to TRBJ2-5, with TRBD2 identical over 8 bases. The V gene end was trimmed by 9 bases and the J gene end by 5 bases; junction bases not matched to a gene: 6. Germline values: CDR1 SGHTS, CDR2 YDEGEE. The CDR3 is 12 residues long. The CDR3 protein is CATRGGRETQYF. The CDR3, as DNA: TGTGCCACTCGGGGGGGCCGGGAGACCCAGTACTTC.

The J gene is TRBJ1-5, the V gene TRBV6-2 or TRBV6-3, with a tentative D call TRBD1 (6 bases). In germline, CDR1 is MNHEY, CDR2 SVGEGT. CDR3 size: 16 residues. V was pared by 2 bases and J by 2 bases, with 13 bases between. The CDR3 DNA reads as TGTGCCAGCAGTTACGACAGGAACGATGGCAATCAGCCCCAGCATTTT. Its protein product is CASSYDRNDGNQPQHF.

The rearrangement joins TRBV3-1 (or the pseudogene TRBV3-2) to TRBJ2-1; 7 bases match TRBD1. This CDR3 has 13 amino acids. Germline-derived CDR1 and CDR2 are LGHDT and YNNKEL (reference sequence). V lost 2 bases and J lost 7; bases outside the gene matches: 2. DNA of the CDR3: TGTGCCAGCAGCCAATACAGGGGAAATGAGCAGTTCTTC. Translating gives CASSQYRGNEQFF.

The chain has TRBV19 and TRBJ2-1, with 12 positions matching TRBD2. Germline CDR1 LNHDA, CDR2 SQIVND (reference sequence). CDR3 length: 16 residues. The V segment lost 2 bases and the J segment 7 bases; nucleotides outside the gene matches: 6. The CDR3 DNA reads TGTGCCAGTAGTATACTAGCGGGAGGGTCTAGGAATGAGCAGTTCTTC. Translation: CASSILAGGSRNEQFF.

This clone was recorded only once. This chain joins TRBV19 and TRBJ1-1; a possible D gene is TRBD1 (6 bases). The CDR3 runs to 14 residues. Germline V gene sequence: CDR1 LNHDA, CDR2 SQIVND (reference sequence). V shed 2 bases and J shed 4 bases, with 11 bases lying between them. CDR3 in DNA: TGTGCCAGTAGTATACGGCAGGGGAGCACTGAAGCTTTCTTT. The encoded protein is CASSIRQGSTEAFF. The entire variable domain, with the rest obtained from reference TRBV19 and TRBJ1-1, is as follows: DGGITQSPKYLFRKEGQNVTLSCEQNLNHDAMYWYRQDPGQGLRLIYYSQIVNDFQKGDIAEGYSVSREKKESFPLTVTSAQKNPTAFYLCASSIRQGSTEAFFGQGTRLTVV.

The CDR3 sequence is CASSLSARGYEQYV. The CDR3 DNA sequence: TGTGCCAGCAGTTTATCGGCCAGGGGGTACGAGCAGTACGTC. The chain carries TRBV27 and TRBJ2-7; 7 bases line up with TRBD1. Germline CDR1 is MNHEY and CDR2 is SMNVEV (reference sequence). The CDR3 covers 14 residues. V gave up 0 bases and J gave up 4 bases; unmatched junction bases: 3.